A selection of T cell receptor beta chains follows, all from one sample in a study of blood T cell repertoires in COVID-19. The protocol was immunoSEQ multiplex PCR, while the TCRdb copy is restricted to in-frame clones and leaves out a portion. There are about 300,000 clones in the sample; approximately 88% occur only once, and over 6% lies in the top ten. Material: peripheral blood. The receptors stem from a woman aged 25 to 39 who had recovered from COVID-19. The CDR3 runs from the conserved cysteine through the conserved F or W. Fields, in order: V gene, CDR3 protein.

>TRBV12-3/TRBV12-4
CASSLTQVDGYTF
>TRBV4-3
CASSQDAGQANNEQFF
>TRBV7-2
CASSAGTADGYTF
>TRBV5-4
CASSLEMEGATEAFF
>TRBV7-2
CASSLGQKPQHF
>TRBV2
CASRTGSGVYEQYF
>TRBV5-6
CASSPLKETQYF
>TRBV19
CASSIGVGRGESPLHF
>TRBV13
CASNAGTPFSETQYF
>TRBV9
CASSAGRTSSSTDTQYF
>TRBV2
CASSQGLEQYF
>TRBV5-4
CASSLGVGGQGEAFF
>TRBV7-9
CASSPSLDTEAFF
>TRBV9
CASSVGGQYYGYTF
>TRBV4-1
CASSQDPAEYAYGYTF
>TRBV19
CASSSPTGGSQPQHF
>TRBV30
CAWRIRGQIYTEAFF
>TRBV5-4
CASSGDRGRNTGELFF
>TRBV5-6
CASSWRLAGSYEQYF
>TRBV28
CASSPGDNYGYTF
>TRBV27
CASSPLDRGADTQYF
>TRBV4-1
CASSRGQGADQPQHF
>TRBV4-2
CASSQEGGHFNSPLHF
>TRBV5-6
CASSTRQGLSNQPQHF
>TRBV7-8
CASSRTPQETQYF
>TRBV28
CASSFSGGWYEQYF
>TRBV4-2
CASSSRIQSYEQYF
>TRBV4-1
CASSGLGFFDTDTQYF
>TRBV7-3
CASSPNGGEETQYF
>TRBV7-3
CASSSGPPGQGTDTQYF
>TRBV25-1
CASSVGGASYNEQFF
>TRBV20-1
CSASILSNSPLHF
>TRBV6-5
CASSRGISSVGYTF
>TRBV19
CASSILGGINSPLHF
>TRBV28
CASSLRAYGYTF
>TRBV19
CASSIIQGDYEQYF
>TRBV18
CASSPEMGQTQYF
>TRBV12-3/TRBV12-4
CASRSQGNEQYF
>TRBV19
CASRTGQGKNQPQHF
>TRBV5-4
CASRRRQGSYNSPLHF
>TRBV27
CASSPGQGYEKLFF